This T cell receptor beta chain is from a study of CD8+ T cells in alopecia areata. Study results and limitations: Normal skin's resident alphabeta T cells are also sequenced in scalp samples.

Germline-derived CDR1 and CDR2 are SGHRS and YFSETQ. The length of the CDR3 is 14 residues. The ends were cut back, 1 base at V and 5 bases at J, with 12 bases in the middle. Alopecia areata patients gave lesional scalp punch biopsies and peripheral blood samples. As to this clone: Antigen unknown.

Extraction of RNA preceded its reverse transcription into cDNA, which served as the sequencing template. The table came from immunoSEQ multiplex PCR; TCRdb's copy has only in-frame clones and leaves some out. The sample carries approximately 150,000 clones, roughly 44% recorded once. The chain carries TRBV5-1 and TRBJ2-5, with D perhaps matching TRBD1 or TRBD2 (6 bases each). The TCR originated in a human donor with alopecia areata. Sequencing used CD4+ T cells sorted from blood. CDR3 protein: CASSLSGGQETQYF. CDR3 nucleotides: TGCGCCAGCAGCTTGTCCGGGGGCCAGGAGACCCAGTACTTC.